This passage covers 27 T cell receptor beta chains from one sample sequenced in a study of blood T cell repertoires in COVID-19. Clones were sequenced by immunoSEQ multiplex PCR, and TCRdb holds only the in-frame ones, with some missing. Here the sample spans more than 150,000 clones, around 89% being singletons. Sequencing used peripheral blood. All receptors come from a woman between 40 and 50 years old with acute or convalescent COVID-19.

The CDR3 sequence is CASRTGQGFGYTF. The CDR3 DNA reads as TGTGCCAGCAGGACGGGACAGGGGTTTGGCTACACCTTC. V and J are TRBV2 and TRBJ1-2; 10 positions match TRBD1. CDR1 and CDR2 from the germline V gene are SNHLY and FYNNEI. CDR3 length equals 13 residues. The trim removed 6 bases at V and 7 bases at J, leaving 5 bases unmatched.

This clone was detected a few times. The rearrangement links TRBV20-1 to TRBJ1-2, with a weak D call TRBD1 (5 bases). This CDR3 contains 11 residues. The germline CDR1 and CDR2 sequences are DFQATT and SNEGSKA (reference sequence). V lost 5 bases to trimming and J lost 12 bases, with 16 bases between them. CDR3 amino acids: CSAGAGYENTF. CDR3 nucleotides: TGCAGTGCTGGAGCAGGGTATGAGAACACCTTC.

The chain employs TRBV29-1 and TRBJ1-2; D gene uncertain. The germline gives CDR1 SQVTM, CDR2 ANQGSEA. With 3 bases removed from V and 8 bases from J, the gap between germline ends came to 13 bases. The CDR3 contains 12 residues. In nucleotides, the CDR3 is TGCAGCGTTGATTCACGTTCGCGCGGCTACACCTTC. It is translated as CSVDSRSRGYTF. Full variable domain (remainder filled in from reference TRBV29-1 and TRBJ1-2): SAVISQKPSRDICQRGTSLTIQCQVDSQVTMMFWYRQQPGQSLTLIATANQGSEATYESGFVIDKFPISRPNLTFSTLTVSNMSPEDSSIYLCSVDSRSRGYTFGSGTRLTVV.

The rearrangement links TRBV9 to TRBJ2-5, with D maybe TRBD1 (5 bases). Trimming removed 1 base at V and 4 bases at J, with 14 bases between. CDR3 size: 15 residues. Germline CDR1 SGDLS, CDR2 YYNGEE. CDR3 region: CASSVSNMGRETQYF. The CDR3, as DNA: TGTGCCAGCAGCGTATCGAACATGGGGCGAGAGACCCAGTACTTC.

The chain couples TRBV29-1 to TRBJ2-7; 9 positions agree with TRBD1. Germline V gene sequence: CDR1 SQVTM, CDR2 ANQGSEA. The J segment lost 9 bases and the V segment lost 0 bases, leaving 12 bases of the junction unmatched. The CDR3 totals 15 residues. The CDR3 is CSVEDSDDDRGWQYF. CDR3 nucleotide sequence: TGCAGCGTTGAAGACTCGGACGATGACAGGGGGTGGCAGTACTTC.

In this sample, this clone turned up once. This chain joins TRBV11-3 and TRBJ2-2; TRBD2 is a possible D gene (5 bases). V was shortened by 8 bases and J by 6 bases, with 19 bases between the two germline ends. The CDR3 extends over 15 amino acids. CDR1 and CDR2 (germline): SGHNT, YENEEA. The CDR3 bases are TGTGCCAGCCATGGCGCTCGCTGGGAGTCCGGGGAGCTGTTTTTT. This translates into CASHGARWESGELFF.

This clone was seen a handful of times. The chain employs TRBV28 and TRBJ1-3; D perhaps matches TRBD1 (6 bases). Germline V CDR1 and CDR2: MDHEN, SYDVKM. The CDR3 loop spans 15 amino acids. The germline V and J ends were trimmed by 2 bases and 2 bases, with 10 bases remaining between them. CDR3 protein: CASSLMDRTGNTIYF. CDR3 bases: TGTGCCAGCAGTTTAATGGACAGAACTGGAAACACCATATATTTT.

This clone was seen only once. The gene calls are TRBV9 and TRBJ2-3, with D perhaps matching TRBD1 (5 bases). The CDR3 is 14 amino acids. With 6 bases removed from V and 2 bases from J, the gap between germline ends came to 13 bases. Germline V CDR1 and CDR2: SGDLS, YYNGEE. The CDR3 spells CASKGFNSTDTQYF. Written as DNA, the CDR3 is TGTGCCAGCAAGGGGTTCAATTCCACAGATACGCAGTATTTT.

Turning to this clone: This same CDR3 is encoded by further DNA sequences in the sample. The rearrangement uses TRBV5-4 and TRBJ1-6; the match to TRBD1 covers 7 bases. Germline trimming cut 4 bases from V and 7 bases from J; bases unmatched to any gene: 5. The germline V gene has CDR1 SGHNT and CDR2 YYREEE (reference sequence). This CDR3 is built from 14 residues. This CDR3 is CASSPGTVNSPLHF. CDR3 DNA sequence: TGTGCCAGCAGCCCCGGGACAGTCAATTCACCCCTCCACTTT.

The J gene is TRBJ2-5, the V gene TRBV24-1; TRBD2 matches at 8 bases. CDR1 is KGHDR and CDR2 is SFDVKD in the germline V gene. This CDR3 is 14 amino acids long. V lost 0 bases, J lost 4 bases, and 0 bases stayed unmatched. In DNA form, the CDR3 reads TGTGCCACCAGTGATTTGACTAGCGGAGAGACCCAGTACTTC. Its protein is CATSDLTSGETQYF.

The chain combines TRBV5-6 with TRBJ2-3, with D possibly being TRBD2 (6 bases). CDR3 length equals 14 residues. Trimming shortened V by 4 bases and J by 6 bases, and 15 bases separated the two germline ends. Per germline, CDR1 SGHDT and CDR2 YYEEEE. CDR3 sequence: CASSLGNAGDTQYF. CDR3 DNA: TGTGCCAGCAGCCTAGGAAATGCGGGGGATACGCAGTATTTT. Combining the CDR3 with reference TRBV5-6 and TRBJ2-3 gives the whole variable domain DAGVTQSPTHLIKTRGQQVTLRCSPKSGHDTVSWYQQALGQGPQFIFQYYEEEERQRGNFPDRFSGHQFPNYSSELNVNALLLGDSALYLCASSLGNAGDTQYFGPGTRLTVL.

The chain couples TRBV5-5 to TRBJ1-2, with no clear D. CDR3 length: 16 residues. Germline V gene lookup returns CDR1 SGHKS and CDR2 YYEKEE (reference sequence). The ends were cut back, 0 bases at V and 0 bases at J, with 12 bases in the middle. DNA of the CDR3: TGTGCCAGCAGCTTGGTGGGCGCCGGCACTAACTATGGCTACACCTTC. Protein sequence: CASSLVGAGTNYGYTF.

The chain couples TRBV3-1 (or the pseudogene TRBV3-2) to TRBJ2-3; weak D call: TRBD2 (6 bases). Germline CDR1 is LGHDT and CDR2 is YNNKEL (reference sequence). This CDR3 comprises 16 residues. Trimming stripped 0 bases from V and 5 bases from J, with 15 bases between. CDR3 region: CASSQDLALAGDTQYF. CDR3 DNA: TGTGCCAGCAGCCAAGATCTTGCACTAGCTGGAGATACGCAGTATTTT.

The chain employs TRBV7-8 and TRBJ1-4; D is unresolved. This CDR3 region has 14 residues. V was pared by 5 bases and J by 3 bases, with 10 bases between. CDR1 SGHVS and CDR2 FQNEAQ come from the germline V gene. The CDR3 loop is CASSRIQANEKLFF. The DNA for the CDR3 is TGTGCCAGCAGCCGAATACAAGCTAATGAAAAACTGTTTTTT.

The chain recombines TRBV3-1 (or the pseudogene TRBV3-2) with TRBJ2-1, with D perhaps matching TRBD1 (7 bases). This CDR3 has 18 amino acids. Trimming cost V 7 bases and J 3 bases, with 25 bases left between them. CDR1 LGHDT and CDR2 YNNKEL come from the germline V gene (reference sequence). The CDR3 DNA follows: TGTGCCAGCAACAAGAGGGGGGAGACAGGGCCTAACTACAATGAGCAGTTCTTC. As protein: CASNKRGETGPNYNEQFF.

The CDR3 sequence: CASNQPGTGNTIYF. In DNA, the CDR3 is TGTGCCAGCAACCAGCCCGGGACAGGAAACACCATATATTTT. This chain uses TRBV7-2 with TRBJ1-3; the D gene is possibly TRBD1 (6 bases). This CDR3 is built from 14 residues. The germline gives CDR1 SGHTA, CDR2 FQGNSA. V was trimmed by 7 bases and J by 4 bases, leaving 14 bases between them.

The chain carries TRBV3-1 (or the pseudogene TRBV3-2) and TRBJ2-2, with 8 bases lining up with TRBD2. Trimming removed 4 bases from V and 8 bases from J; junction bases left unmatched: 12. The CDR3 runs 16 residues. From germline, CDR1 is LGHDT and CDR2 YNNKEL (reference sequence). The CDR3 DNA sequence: TGTGCCAGCAGCCCACGGACTAGCAGCTCGCCAGGGGAGCTGTTTTTT. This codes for CASSPRTSSSPGELFF.

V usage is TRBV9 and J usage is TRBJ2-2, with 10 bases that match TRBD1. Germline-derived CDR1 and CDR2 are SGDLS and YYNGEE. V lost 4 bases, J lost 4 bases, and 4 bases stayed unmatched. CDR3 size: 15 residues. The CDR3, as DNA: TGTGCCAGCAGCCGACAGGGGGCGAGCACCGGGGAGCTGTTTTTT. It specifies CASSRQGASTGELFF.

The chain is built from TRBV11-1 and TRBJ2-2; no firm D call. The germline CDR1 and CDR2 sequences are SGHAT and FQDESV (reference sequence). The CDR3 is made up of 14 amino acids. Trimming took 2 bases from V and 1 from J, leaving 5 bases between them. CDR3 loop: CASSLLGNTGELFF. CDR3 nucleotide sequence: TGTGCCAGCAGCTTACTAGGGAACACCGGGGAGCTGTTTTTT.

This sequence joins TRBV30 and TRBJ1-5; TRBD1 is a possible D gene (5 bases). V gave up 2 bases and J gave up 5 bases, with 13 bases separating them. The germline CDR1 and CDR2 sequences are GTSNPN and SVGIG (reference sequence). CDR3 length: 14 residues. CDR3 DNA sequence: TGTGCCTGGAGTTGGGGAGGGGCTTATCAGCCCCAGCATTTT. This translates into CAWSWGGAYQPQHF.

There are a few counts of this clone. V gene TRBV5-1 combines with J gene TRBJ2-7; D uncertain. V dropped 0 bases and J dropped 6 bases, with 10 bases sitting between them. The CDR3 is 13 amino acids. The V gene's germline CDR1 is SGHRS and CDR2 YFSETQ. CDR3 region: CASSLDRPGEQYF. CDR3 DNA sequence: TGCGCCAGCAGCTTGGATCGTCCAGGCGAGCAGTACTTC.

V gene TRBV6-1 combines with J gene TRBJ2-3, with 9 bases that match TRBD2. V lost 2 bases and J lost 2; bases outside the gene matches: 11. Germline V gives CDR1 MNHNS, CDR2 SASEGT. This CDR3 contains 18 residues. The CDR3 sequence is CASSERRVSGGSTDTQYF. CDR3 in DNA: TGTGCCAGCAGTGAACGGCGGGTTAGCGGGGGTTCCACAGATACGCAGTATTTT.

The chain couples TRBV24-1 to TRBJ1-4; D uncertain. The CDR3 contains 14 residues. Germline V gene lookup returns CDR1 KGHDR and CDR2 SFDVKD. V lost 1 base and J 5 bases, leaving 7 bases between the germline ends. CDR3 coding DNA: TGTGCCACCAGTGATTTCGGGGAAAATGAAAAACTGTTTTTT. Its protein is CATSDFGENEKLFF.

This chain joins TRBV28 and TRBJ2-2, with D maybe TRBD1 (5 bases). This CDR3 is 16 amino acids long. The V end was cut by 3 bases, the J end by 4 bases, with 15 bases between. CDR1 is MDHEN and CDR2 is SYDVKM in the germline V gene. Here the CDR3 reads CASSFSAGWGTGELFF. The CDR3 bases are TGTGCCAGCAGTTTTTCGGCAGGGTGGGGCACCGGGGAGCTGTTTTTT.

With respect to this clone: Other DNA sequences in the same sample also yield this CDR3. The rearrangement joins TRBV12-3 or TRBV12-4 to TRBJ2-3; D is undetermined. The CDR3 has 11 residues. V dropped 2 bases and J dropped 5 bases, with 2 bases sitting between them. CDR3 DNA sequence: TGTGCCAGCAGTTTACGAGATACGCAGTATTTT. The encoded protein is CASSLRDTQYF.

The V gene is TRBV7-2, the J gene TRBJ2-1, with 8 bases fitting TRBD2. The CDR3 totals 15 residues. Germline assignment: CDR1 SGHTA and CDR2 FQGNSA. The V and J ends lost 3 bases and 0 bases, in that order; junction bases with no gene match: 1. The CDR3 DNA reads TGTGCCAGCAGCTTGGGGACTAGCTCCTACAATGAGCAGTTCTTC. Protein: CASSLGTSSYNEQFF.

CDR3 sequence reads: CASSQDLAEETQYF. Written as DNA, the CDR3 is TGTGCCAGCAGCCAAGATTTAGCGGAAGAGACCCAGTACTTC. V gene TRBV3-1 (or the pseudogene TRBV3-2) combines with J gene TRBJ2-5; possible D gene TRBD2, 6 bases. Trimming removed 0 bases from V and 3 bases from J, with 8 bases in between. There are 14 residues in the CDR3. The germline V gene has CDR1 LGHDT and CDR2 YNNKEL (reference sequence).